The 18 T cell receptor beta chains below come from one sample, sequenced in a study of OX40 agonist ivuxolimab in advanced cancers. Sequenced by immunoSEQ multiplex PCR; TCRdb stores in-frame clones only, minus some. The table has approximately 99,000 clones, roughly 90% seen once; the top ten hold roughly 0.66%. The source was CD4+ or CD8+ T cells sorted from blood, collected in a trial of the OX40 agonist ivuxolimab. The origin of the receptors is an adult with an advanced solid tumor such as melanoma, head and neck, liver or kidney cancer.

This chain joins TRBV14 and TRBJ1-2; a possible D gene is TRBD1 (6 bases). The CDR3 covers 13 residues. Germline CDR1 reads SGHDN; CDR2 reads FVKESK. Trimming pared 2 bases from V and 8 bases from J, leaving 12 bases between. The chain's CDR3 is CASSQPTGGGYTF. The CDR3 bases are TGTGCCAGCAGCCAACCGACAGGCGGCGGCTACACCTTC.

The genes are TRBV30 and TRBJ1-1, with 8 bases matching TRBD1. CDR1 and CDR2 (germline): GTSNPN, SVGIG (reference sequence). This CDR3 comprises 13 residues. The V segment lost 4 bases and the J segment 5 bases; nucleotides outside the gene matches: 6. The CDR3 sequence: CAWTGTGQTEAFF. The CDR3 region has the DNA TGTGCCTGGACTGGGACAGGACAGACTGAAGCTTTCTTT.

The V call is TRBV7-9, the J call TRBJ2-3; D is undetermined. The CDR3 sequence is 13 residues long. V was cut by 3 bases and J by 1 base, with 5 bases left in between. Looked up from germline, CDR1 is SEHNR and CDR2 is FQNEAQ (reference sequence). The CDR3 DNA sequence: TGTGCCAGCAGCTTCATCGGCACAGATACGCAGTATTTT. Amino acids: CASSFIGTDTQYF.

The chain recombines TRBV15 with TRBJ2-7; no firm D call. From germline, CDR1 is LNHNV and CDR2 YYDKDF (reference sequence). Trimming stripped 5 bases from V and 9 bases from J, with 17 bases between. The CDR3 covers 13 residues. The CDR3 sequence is CATSPNARTRQYF. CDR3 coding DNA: TGTGCCACCAGCCCCAATGCGAGAACTCGGCAGTACTTC.

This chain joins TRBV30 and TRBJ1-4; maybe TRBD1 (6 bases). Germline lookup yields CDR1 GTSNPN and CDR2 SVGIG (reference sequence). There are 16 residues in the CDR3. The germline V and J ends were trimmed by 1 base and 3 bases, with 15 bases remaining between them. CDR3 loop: CAWSDGHRAANEKLFF. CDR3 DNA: TGTGCCTGGAGTGACGGGCACAGGGCCGCTAATGAAAAACTGTTTTTT.

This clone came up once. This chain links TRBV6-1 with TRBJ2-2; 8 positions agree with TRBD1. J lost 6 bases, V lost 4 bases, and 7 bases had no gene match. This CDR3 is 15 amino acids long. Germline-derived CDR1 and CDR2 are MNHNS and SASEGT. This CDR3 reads CASSATGGRAGELFF. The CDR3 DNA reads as TGTGCCAGCAGTGCCACAGGGGGTAGGGCCGGGGAGCTGTTTTTT.

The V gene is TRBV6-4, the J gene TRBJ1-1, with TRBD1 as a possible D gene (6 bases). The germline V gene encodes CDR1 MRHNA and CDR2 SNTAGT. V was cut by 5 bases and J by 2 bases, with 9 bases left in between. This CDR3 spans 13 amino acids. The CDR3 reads CASSTGRNTEAFF. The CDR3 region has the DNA TGTGCCAGCAGTACAGGGCGTAACACTGAAGCTTTCTTT.

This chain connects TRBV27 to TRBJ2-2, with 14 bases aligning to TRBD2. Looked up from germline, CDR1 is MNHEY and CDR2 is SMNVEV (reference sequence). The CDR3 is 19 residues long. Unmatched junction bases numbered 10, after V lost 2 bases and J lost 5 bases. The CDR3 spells CASSLGFGLAGGRTGELFF. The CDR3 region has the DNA TGTGCCAGCAGTTTAGGGTTTGGACTAGCGGGGGGCAGGACCGGGGAGCTGTTTTTT.

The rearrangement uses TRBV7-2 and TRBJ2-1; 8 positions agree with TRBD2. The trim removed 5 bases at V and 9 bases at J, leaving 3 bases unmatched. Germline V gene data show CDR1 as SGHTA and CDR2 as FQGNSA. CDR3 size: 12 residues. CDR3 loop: CASSPSGSEQFF. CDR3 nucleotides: TGTGCCAGCAGCCCGAGCGGGAGTGAGCAGTTCTTC.

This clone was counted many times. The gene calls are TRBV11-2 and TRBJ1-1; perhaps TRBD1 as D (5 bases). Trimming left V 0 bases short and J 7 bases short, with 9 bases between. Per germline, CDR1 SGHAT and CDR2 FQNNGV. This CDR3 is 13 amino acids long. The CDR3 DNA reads TGTGCCAGCAGCTTAGAGGTAGACAGTGAAGCTTTCTTT. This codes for CASSLEVDSEAFF.

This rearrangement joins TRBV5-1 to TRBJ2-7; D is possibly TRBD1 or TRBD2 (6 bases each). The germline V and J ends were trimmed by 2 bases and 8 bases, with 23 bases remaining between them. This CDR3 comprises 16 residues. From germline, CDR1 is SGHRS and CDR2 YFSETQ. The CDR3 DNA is TGCGCCAGCAGCTTACGCCCGGGACTCTGGGGACATAAGCAGTACTTC. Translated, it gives CASSLRPGLWGHKQYF.

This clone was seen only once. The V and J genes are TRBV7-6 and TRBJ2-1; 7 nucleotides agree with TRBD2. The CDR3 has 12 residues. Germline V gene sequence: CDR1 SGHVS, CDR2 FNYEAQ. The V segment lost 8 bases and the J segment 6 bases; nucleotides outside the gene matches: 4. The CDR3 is CASSSGLNEQFF. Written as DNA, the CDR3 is TGTGCCAGCTCTAGCGGACTCAATGAGCAGTTCTTC. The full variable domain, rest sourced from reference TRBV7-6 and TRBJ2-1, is GAGVSQSPRYKVTKRGQDVALRCDPISGHVSLYWYRQALGQGPEFLTYFNYEAQQDKSGLPNDRFSAERPEGSISTLTIQRTEQRDSAMYRCASSSGLNEQFFGPGTRLTVL.

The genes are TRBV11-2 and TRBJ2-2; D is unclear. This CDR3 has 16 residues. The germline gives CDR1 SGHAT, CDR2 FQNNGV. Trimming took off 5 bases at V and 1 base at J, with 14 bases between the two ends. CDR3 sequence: CASSRPVSQNTGELFF. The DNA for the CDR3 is TGTGCCAGCAGCCGCCCAGTGTCTCAGAACACCGGGGAGCTGTTTTTT.

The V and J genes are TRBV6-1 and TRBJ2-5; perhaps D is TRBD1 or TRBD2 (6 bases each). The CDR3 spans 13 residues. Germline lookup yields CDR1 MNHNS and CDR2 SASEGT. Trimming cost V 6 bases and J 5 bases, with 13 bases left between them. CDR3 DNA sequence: TGTGCCAGCAGGTTACAGGGAGGCGAGACCCAGTACTTC. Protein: CASRLQGGETQYF.

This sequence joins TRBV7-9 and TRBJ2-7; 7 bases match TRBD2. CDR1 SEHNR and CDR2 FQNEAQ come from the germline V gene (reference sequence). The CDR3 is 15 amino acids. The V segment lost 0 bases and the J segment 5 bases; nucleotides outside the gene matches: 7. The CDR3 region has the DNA TGTGCCAGCAGCTTAGCGCGGAGCGGGGCCAACGAGCAGTACTTC. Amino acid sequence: CASSLARSGANEQYF. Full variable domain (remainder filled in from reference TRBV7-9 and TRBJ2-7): DTGVSQNPRHKITKRGQNVTFRCDPISEHNRLYWYRQTLGQGPEFLTYFQNEAQLEKSRLLSDRFSAERPKGSFSTLEIQRTEQGDSAMYLCASSLARSGANEQYFGPGTRLTVT.

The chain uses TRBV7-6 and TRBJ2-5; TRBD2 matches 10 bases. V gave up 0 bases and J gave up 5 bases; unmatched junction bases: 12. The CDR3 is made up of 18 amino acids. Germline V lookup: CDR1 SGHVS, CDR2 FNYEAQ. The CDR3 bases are TGTGCCAGCAGCTTAGCGCTAAGCGGGGGGGCAGTGTTGGAGACCCAGTACTTC. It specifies CASSLALSGGAVLETQYF.

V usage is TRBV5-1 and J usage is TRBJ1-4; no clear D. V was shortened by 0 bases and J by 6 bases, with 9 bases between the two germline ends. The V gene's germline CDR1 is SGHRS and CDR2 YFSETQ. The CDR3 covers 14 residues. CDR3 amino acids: CASSLEAADEKLFF. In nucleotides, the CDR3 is TGCGCCAGCAGCTTGGAGGCAGCAGATGAAAAACTGTTTTTT.

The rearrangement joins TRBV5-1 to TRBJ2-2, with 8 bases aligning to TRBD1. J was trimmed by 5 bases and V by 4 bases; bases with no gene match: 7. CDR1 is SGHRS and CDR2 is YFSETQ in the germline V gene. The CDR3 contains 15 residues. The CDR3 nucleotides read TGCGCCAGCAGCACACAGGGGGTCTTGACCGGGGAGCTGTTTTTT. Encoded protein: CASSTQGVLTGELFF.